This T cell receptor beta chain was sequenced during a study of CD8 T cells in Susac syndrome. Study as a whole: At the time of blood draw, patients with Susac syndrome were therapy-naive, receiving corticosteroids, or receiving intravenous immunoglobulin alone.

The RNA input was roughly 0.45 to 1 ug, and it was reverse transcribed with random hexamers. From the immunoSEQ multiplex PCR reads, TCRdb called clonotypes with MiXCR, one entry per CDR3 protein. The data show about 83,000 distinct CDR3 sequences, approximately 96% seen once. The CDR3 consists of 13 residues. Germline-derived CDR1 and CDR2 are DFQATT and SNEGSKA (reference sequence). V gave up 4 bases and J gave up 0 bases, with 8 bases separating them. The genes are TRBV20-1 and TRBJ2-3; no firm D call. The sequence was collected from a human donor with Susac syndrome. The specimen was CD8+ T cells from PBMCs. The CDR3, as DNA: TGCAGTGCTACCCCCCGAAGCACAGATACGCAGTATTTT. Its protein product is CSATPRSTDTQYF.